A single sample gave rise to the 17 T cell receptor beta chains below, sequenced in a study of blood T cell repertoires in COVID-19. Measured with immunoSEQ multiplex PCR; TCRdb has only the in-frame clones, and not every one. The sample has about 150,000 clones, almost 90% seen once. Specimen: peripheral blood. These receptors originate from a human donor in a cohort sampled during active COVID-19.

CDR3 sequence: CASSIDTASYGYTF. CDR3 nucleotides: TGTGCCAGTAGTATAGACACCGCTAGCTATGGCTACACCTTC. The chain links TRBV19 to TRBJ1-2; D is undetermined. CDR3 size: 14 residues. V was clipped by 0 bases and J by 4 bases, with 9 bases between them. In germline, CDR1 is LNHDA, CDR2 SQIVND (reference sequence). Complete variable domain (other parts from reference TRBV19 and TRBJ1-2): DGGITQSPKYLFRKEGQNVTLSCEQNLNHDAMYWYRQDPGQGLRLIYYSQIVNDFQKGDIAEGYSVSREKKESFPLTVTSAQKNPTAFYLCASSIDTASYGYTFGSGTRLTVV.

V is TRBV24-1 and J is TRBJ2-1; 13 bases match TRBD2. The V gene's germline CDR1 is KGHDR and CDR2 SFDVKD. The CDR3 spans 18 residues. With V trimmed by 7 bases and J by 3 bases, 11 bases remained unmatched. CDR3 amino acids: CATSRTSGRRGLYNEQFF. CDR3 in DNA: TGTGCCACCAGCCGGACTAGCGGGAGAAGGGGGCTCTACAATGAGCAGTTCTTC.

This clone has just one count. The gene calls are TRBV6-1 and TRBJ1-4, with a possible D match to TRBD1 (5 bases). Germline V gene data show CDR1 as MNHNS and CDR2 as SASEGT. The CDR3 contains 14 residues. V was pared by 2 bases and J by 10 bases, with 14 bases between. CDR3 in DNA: TGTGCCAGCAGTGAAAGGGGTTTAGGGGTAAAACTGTTTTTT. Its translation is CASSERGLGVKLFF.

CDR3 amino acids: CASGAGVYSNQPQHF. The DNA for the CDR3 is TGTGCCAGCGGGGCGGGGGTTTATAGCAATCAGCCCCAGCATTTT. V and J are TRBV6-5 and TRBJ1-5, with TRBD1 as a possible D gene (5 bases). The CDR3 is made up of 15 amino acids. V was cut by 8 bases and J by 0 bases, with 14 bases left in between. The V gene's germline CDR1 is MNHEY and CDR2 SVGAGI.

The rearrangement links TRBV3-1 (or the pseudogene TRBV3-2) to TRBJ1-3; possible D gene TRBD1, 5 bases. CDR3 length: 16 residues. V was trimmed by 1 base and J by 3 bases, leaving 13 bases between them. Germline V gene data show CDR1 as LGHDT and CDR2 as YNNKEL (reference sequence). The CDR3 here is CASSQVSQGLGNTIYF. DNA of the CDR3: TGTGCCAGCAGCCAAGTCAGTCAGGGACTTGGAAACACCATATATTTT.

This chain connects TRBV4-3 to TRBJ2-7; 7 bases map to TRBD1. V dropped 3 bases and J dropped 5; count of bases not matched to a gene: 7. The CDR3 is 14 amino acids. Per germline, CDR1 LGHNA and CDR2 YSLEER. The CDR3 nucleotides read TGCGCCAGCAGCCAGCTTACAAGGGGGCACGAGCAGTACTTC. Protein: CASSQLTRGHEQYF.

The CDR3 protein is CSAGDSYGYTF. The CDR3 nucleotides read TGCAGCGCGGGGGACAGCTATGGCTACACCTTC. This sequence joins TRBV29-1 and TRBJ1-2; 7 positions match TRBD1. Losses at the gene ends were 7 bases for V and 4 bases for J; bases not matched to a gene: 3. The CDR3 length is 11 residues. Germline values: CDR1 SQVTM, CDR2 ANQGSEA.

The chain carries TRBV7-2 and TRBJ2-5; 8 positions agree with TRBD2. Germline lookup yields CDR1 SGHTA and CDR2 FQGNSA. The J segment lost 0 bases and the V segment lost 1 base, leaving 1 base of the junction unmatched. The CDR3 loop spans 15 amino acids. This CDR3 is CASSLGRGDQETQYF. The CDR3 bases are TGTGCCAGCAGCTTAGGGCGGGGGGACCAAGAGACCCAGTACTTC.

The chain recombines TRBV30 with TRBJ1-3, with TRBD1 matching over 8 bases. The germline V gene has CDR1 GTSNPN and CDR2 SVGIG (reference sequence). The CDR3 totals 17 residues. The ends lost 4 bases at V and 0 bases at J; junction bases unmatched: 11. CDR3 coding DNA: TGTGCCTGGAATAGGGACAGGCTATCTCACTCTGGAAACACCATATATTTT. Encoded protein: CAWNRDRLSHSGNTIYF.

The rearrangement joins TRBV19 to TRBJ2-1, with D possibly TRBD2 on 6 matching bases. Germline CDR1 LNHDA, CDR2 SQIVND (reference sequence). V gave up 2 bases and J gave up 3 bases, with 11 bases separating them. The CDR3 is made up of 15 amino acids. CDR3: CASSIRRGYYNEQFF. The CDR3 DNA reads as TGTGCCAGTAGTATACGGAGGGGATACTACAATGAGCAGTTCTTC.

This chain joins TRBV6-2 or TRBV6-3 and TRBJ1-4, with D tentatively TRBD1 (5 bases). The CDR3 has 11 residues. From germline, CDR1 is MNHEY and CDR2 SVGEGT. Trimming shortened V by 3 bases and J by 10 bases, and 6 bases separated the two germline ends. DNA for the CDR3: TGTGCCAGCAGTTATAGGGGAAAACTGTTTTTT. This gives the protein CASSYRGKLFF.

In its sample, this clone was seen once. At one boundary the junction diverges from the germline segment, which might be a read error. The chain employs TRBV28 and TRBJ1-1; 7 nucleotides match TRBD1. Germline CDR1 reads MDHEN; CDR2 reads SYDVKM. The length of the CDR3 is 12 residues. The CDR3 nucleotides are TGTGCCAGCAGCCTTACACAGGGGCGAGAGATCTTT. This encodes CASSLTQGREIF.

This sequence joins TRBV11-3 and TRBJ1-1; a weak D match, TRBD1 (5 bases). Germline-derived CDR1 and CDR2 are SGHNT and YENEEA. Trimming left V 0 bases short and J 3 bases short, with 5 bases between. The CDR3 runs 13 residues. CDR3 amino acids: CASSLEGDTEAFF. The CDR3 nucleotides read TGTGCCAGCAGCTTAGAAGGGGACACTGAAGCTTTCTTT.

In DNA form, the CDR3 reads TGTGCCAGCAGCCAAGGCCGGCTAGCGTCTAATGAGCAGTTCTTC. Translating it yields CASSQGRLASNEQFF. The J gene is TRBJ2-1, the V gene TRBV3-1 (or the pseudogene TRBV3-2), with D perhaps TRBD2 (6 bases). The CDR3 is 15 amino acids. Between the trimmed V and J ends, which lost 1 base and 7 bases, there was a span of 14 bases. Per germline, CDR1 LGHDT and CDR2 YNNKEL (reference sequence).

The chain carries TRBV6-4 and TRBJ1-2; D may be TRBD1 (6 bases). Trimming pared 2 bases from V and 7 bases from J, leaving 14 bases between. The length of the CDR3 is 14 residues. Germline V gene data show CDR1 as MRHNA and CDR2 as SNTAGT. CDR3 region: CASSDGGGTSGYTF. The CDR3 coding sequence is TGTGCCAGCAGTGACGGTGGGGGCACGAGTGGCTACACCTTC.

V gene TRBV7-2 combines with J gene TRBJ1-2; 8 bases are shared with TRBD1. This CDR3 region has 16 residues. V was clipped by 2 bases and J by 8 bases; unmatched bases: 13. Germline CDR1 is SGHTA and CDR2 is FQGNSA. The CDR3 nucleotides read TGTGCCAGCAGCTTACGGGCAGGGGGCGCGTCAGGCGGCTACACCTTC. Translation gives CASSLRAGGASGGYTF. The variable domain in full, with the rest retrieved from reference TRBV7-2 and TRBJ1-2, is GAGVSQSPSNKVTEKGKDVELRCDPISGHTALYWYRQSLGQGLEFLIYFQGNSAPDKSGLPSDRFSAERTGGSVSTLTIQRTQQEDSAVYLCASSLRAGGASGGYTFGSGTRLTVV.

The rearrangement uses TRBV18 and TRBJ1-3; D perhaps matches TRBD1 (6 bases). Per the germline V gene, CDR1 is KGHSH and CDR2 is LQKENI. This CDR3 has 18 residues. Trimming cost V 1 base and J 1 base, with 17 bases left between them. CDR3 DNA: TGTGCCAGCTCACCACTCGGATGGACAGATTCTTCTGGAAACACCATATATTTT. This gives the protein CASSPLGWTDSSGNTIYF.